This TCR beta chain was obtained from a study of T cell repertoires in cytomegalovirus infection. Study-level background: It can be stated that public TCR beta signatures indicated CMV infection as well as a matching HLA type. Regarding the study as a whole: There were HLA-C-restricted CMV-specific TCR beta clonotypes dominating the ex vivo response.

TCRdb passed the reads through MiXCR, listing each CDR3 protein once. In the table there are 200,000 to 300,000 distinct CDR3 sequences, approximately 15% of which are singletons. This clonotype has ten or more counts. No antigen is known for it. Trimming removed 6 bases from V and 6 bases from J, with 9 bases in between. CDR1 is MDHEN and CDR2 is SYDVKM in the germline V gene. The CDR3 extends over 12 amino acids. The chain carries TRBV28 and TRBJ1-5; D unclear. The TCR was taken from a human donor in good health (CMV status not recorded). Some clones in this sample may be carry-over from other donors' samples. Source material: PBMCs. The CDR3 is CASSSGRQPQHF. The CDR3 coding sequence is TGTGCCAGCAGCTCCGGACGTCAGCCCCAGCATTTT.